These 8 T cell receptor beta chains came from one sample sequenced in a study of CD4 T cells in relation to SARS-CoV-2 and coronaviruses. Sequenced by immunoSEQ multiplex PCR; TCRdb stores in-frame clones only, minus some. The repertoire consists of 35,000 to 40,000 clones, with approximately 83% occurring once and the leading ten covering about 3.3%. The sequencing input was memory CD4+ T cells from PBMCs. The receptors come from an adult with COVID-19.

The sample holds one count of this clone. J is TRBJ2-7 and V is TRBV2; no reliable D call. Trimming took off 4 bases at V and 6 bases at J, with 13 bases between the two ends. The CDR3 has 13 amino acids. Per germline, CDR1 SNHLY and CDR2 FYNNEI. CDR3 bases: TGTGCCAGCAGTGTAGGACCTCGGCCCGAGCAGTACTTC. Amino acid sequence: CASSVGPRPEQYF. Full variable domain (outside the CDR3, taken from reference TRBV2 and TRBJ2-7): EPEVTQTPSHQVTQMGQEVILRCVPISNHLYFYWYRQILGQKVEFLVSFYNNEISEKSEIFDDQFSVERPDGSNFTLKIRSTKLEDSAMYFCASSVGPRPEQYFGPGTRLTVT.

The rearrangement links TRBV2 to TRBJ2-3; 9 bases map to TRBD2. This CDR3 is 13 amino acids long. Germline V gene data show CDR1 as SNHLY and CDR2 as FYNNEI. V shed 3 bases, J shed 5 bases, and the junction held 0 bases outside the gene matches. The CDR3 region has the DNA TGTGCCAGCAGTGAGCGGGAGGGAGATACGCAGTATTTT. It yields the protein CASSEREGDTQYF.

The V gene is TRBV6-5, the J gene TRBJ2-7; 9 bases are a match to TRBD1. Trimming took 1 base from V and 6 from J; bases not matched to a gene: 7. Germline CDR1 and CDR2: MNHEY and SVGAGI. The CDR3 length is 15 residues. The CDR3 sequence: CASSYLGQGPAEQYF. CDR3 bases: TGTGCCAGCAGTTACTTGGGACAGGGACCGGCCGAGCAGTACTTC.

The chain has TRBV2 and TRBJ2-3; maybe TRBD2 (6 bases). Germline V gene sequence: CDR1 SNHLY, CDR2 FYNNEI. The CDR3 spans 15 residues. Trimming removed 7 bases at V and 0 bases at J, with 14 bases between. The CDR3 is CASKVADLSTDTQYF. The CDR3, as DNA: TGTGCCAGCAAGGTAGCGGACCTCAGCACAGATACGCAGTATTTT.

J is TRBJ1-3 and V is TRBV5-1; D not certain. Germline CDR1 SGHRS, CDR2 YFSETQ. The CDR3 length is 14 residues. Trimming removed 0 bases at V and 1 base at J, with 5 bases between. The chain's CDR3 is CASSLDVSGNTIYF. The CDR3 nucleotides read TGCGCCAGCAGCTTGGACGTATCTGGAAACACCATATATTTT.

CDR3 sequence: CASSPRGWGDTQYF. DNA of the CDR3: TGTGCCAGCAGCCCGAGGGGGTGGGGAGATACGCAGTATTTT. The chain is built from TRBV7-8 and TRBJ2-3, with D perhaps matching TRBD1 (6 bases). CDR3 length equals 14 residues. V was clipped by 5 bases and J by 5 bases, with 14 bases between them. Germline loops: CDR1 SGHVS, CDR2 FQNEAQ.

The chain uses TRBV5-1 and TRBJ2-7; the D gene is possibly TRBD2 (5 bases). The CDR3 consists of 15 residues. In germline, CDR1 is SGHRS, CDR2 YFSETQ. Trimming stripped 0 bases from V and 0 bases from J, with 10 bases between. The CDR3 DNA reads TGCGCCAGCAGCTTGGCCATGGGGAGCTCCTACGAGCAGTACTTC. Translating it yields CASSLAMGSSYEQYF. The full variable domain, completed using reference TRBV5-1 and TRBJ2-7, is KAGVTQTPRYLIKTRGQQVTLSCSPISGHRSVSWYQQTPGQGLQFLFEYFSETQRNKGNFPGRFSGRQFSNSRSEMNVSTLELGDSALYLCASSLAMGSSYEQYFGPGTRLTVT.

V gene TRBV27 combines with J gene TRBJ2-5; 7 bases align to TRBD1. Germline V CDR1 and CDR2: MNHEY, SMNVEV (reference sequence). Germline trimming cut 6 bases from V and 4 bases from J; bases unmatched to any gene: 5. The CDR3 has 13 amino acids. The CDR3: CASRVDRAETQYF. The DNA for the CDR3 is TGTGCCAGCAGAGTAGACAGGGCAGAGACCCAGTACTTC.